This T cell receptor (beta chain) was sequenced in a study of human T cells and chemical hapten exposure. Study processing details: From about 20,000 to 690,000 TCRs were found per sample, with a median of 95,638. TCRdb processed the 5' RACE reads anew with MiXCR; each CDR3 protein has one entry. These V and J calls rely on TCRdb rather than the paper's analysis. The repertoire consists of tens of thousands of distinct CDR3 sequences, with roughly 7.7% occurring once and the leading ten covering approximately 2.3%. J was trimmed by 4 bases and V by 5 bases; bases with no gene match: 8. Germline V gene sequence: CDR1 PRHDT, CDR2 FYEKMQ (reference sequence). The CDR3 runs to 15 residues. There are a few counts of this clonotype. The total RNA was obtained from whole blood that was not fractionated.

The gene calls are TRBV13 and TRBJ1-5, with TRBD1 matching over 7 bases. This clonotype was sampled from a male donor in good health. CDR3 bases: TGTGCCAGCAGCCATGGGACAGACGGGAATCAGCCCCAGCATTTT. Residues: CASSHGTDGNQPQHF.